This T cell receptor (beta chain) is drawn from a study of T cell clonotyping in hematopoietic cell transplantation. Regarding the study as a whole: At the given depth, recipient repertoires were over 97% de novo clonotypes.

Of note for this clone: The antigen remains undetermined.

Here immunoSEQ multiplex PCR was the method, and the copy in TCRdb shows in-frame clones only, minus some. The data contain more than 15,000 clones, around 66% of them singletons. V was trimmed by 0 bases and J by 2 bases, leaving 16 bases between them. This CDR3 comprises 16 residues. Per germline, CDR1 SQVTM and CDR2 ANQGSEA. The genes are TRBV29-1 and TRBJ2-5, with D maybe TRBD2 (5 bases). The sample in question was PBMCs, obtained 30 days after allogeneic stem cell transplant. The TCR sequence derives from a male patient aged 45 to 59 who had an allogeneic stem cell transplant from an unrelated donor, so T cells may come from the graft donor. Some clones in this sample may be carry-over from other donors' samples. The DNA for the CDR3 is TGCAGCGTTGAAGATCTGGAGGAGAAGGATCAAGAGACCCAGTACTTC. It codes for CSVEDLEEKDQETQYF.